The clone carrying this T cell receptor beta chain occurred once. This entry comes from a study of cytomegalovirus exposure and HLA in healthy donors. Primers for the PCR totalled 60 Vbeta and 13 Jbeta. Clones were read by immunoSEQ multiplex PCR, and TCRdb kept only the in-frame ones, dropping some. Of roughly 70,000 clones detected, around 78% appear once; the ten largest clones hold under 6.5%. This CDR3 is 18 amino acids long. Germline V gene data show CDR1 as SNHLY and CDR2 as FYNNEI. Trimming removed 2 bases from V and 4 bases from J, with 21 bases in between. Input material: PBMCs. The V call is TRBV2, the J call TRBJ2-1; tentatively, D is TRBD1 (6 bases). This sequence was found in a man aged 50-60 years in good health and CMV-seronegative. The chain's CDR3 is CASSEWAIRDKPYNEQFF. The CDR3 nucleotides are TGTGCCAGCAGTGAATGGGCCATCCGGGACAAACCGTACAATGAGCAGTTCTTC.